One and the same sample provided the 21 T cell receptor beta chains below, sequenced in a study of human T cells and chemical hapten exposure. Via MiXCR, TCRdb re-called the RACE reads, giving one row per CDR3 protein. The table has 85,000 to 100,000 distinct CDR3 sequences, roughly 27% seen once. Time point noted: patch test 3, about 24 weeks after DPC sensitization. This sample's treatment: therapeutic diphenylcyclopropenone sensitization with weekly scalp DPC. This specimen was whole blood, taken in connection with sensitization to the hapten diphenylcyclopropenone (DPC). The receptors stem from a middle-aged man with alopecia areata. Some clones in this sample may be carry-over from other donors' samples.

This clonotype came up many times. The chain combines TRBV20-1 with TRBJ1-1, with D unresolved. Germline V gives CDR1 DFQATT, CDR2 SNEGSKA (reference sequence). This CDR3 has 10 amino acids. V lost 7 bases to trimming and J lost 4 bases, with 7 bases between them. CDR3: CSGLITEAFF. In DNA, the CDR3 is TGCAGTGGGTTGATCACTGAAGCTTTCTTT.

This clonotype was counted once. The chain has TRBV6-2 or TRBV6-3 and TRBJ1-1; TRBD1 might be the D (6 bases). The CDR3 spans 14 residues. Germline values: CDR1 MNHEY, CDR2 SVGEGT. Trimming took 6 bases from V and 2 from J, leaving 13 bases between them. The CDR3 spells CASSNRDFNTEAFF. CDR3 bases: TGTGCCAGCAGCAACAGGGATTTTAACACTGAAGCTTTCTTT.

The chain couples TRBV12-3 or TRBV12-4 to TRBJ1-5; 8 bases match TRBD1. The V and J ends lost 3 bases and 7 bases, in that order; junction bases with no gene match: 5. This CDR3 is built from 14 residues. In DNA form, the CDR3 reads TGTGCCAGCAGTTTGACAGGGGCAGGACAGCCCCAGCATTTT. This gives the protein CASSLTGAGQPQHF.

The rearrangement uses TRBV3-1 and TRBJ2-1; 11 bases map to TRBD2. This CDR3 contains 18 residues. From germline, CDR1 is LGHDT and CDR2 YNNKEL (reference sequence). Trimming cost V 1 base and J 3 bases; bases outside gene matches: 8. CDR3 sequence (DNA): TGTGCCAGCAGCCAAGTTAGGCTAGCGGGAGGACTCTACAATGAGCAGTTCTTC. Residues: CASSQVRLAGGLYNEQFF.

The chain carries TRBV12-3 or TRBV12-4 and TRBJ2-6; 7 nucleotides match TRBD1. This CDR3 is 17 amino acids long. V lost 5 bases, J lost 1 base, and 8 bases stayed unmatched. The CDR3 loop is CASSPRGWLSGANVLTF. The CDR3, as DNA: TGTGCCAGCAGTCCCAGGGGGTGGCTTTCTGGGGCCAACGTCCTGACTTTC.

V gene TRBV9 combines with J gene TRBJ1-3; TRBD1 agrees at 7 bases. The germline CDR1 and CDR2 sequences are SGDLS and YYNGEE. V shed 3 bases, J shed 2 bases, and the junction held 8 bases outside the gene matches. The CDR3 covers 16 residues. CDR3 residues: CASSAGQVFTGNTIYF. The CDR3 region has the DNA TGTGCCAGCAGCGCCGGACAGGTCTTTACTGGAAACACCATATATTTT. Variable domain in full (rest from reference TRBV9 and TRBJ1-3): DSGVTQTPKHLITATGQRVTLRCSPRSGDLSVYWYQQSLDQGLQFLIQYYNGEERAKGNILERFSAQQFPDLHSELNLSSLELGDSALYFCASSAGQVFTGNTIYFGEGSWLTVV.

The CDR3 loop is CASSPFLAGGNIQYF. The CDR3 bases are TGTGCCAGCAGTCCGTTCCTAGCGGGAGGGAACATTCAGTACTTC. The chain combines TRBV6-2 or TRBV6-3 with TRBJ2-4; 12 bases align to TRBD2. Germline lookup yields CDR1 MNHEY and CDR2 SVGEGT. This CDR3 has 15 residues. V lost 5 bases to trimming and J lost 7 bases; unmatched junction nucleotides: 6.

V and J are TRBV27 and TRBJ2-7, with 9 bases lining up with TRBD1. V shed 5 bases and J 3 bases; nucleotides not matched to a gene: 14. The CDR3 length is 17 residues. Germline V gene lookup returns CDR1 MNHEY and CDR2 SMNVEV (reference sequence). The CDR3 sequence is CASSIRGVRDRVYEQYF. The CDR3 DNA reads TGTGCCAGCAGTATCCGTGGCGTTCGGGACAGGGTCTACGAGCAGTACTTC.

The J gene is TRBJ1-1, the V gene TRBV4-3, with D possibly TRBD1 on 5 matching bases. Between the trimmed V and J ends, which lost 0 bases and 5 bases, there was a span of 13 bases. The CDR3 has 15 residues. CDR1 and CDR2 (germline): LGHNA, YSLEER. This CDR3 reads CASSQDVTGRTEAFF. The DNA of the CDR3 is TGCGCCAGCAGCCAAGATGTAACAGGCCGGACTGAAGCTTTCTTT.

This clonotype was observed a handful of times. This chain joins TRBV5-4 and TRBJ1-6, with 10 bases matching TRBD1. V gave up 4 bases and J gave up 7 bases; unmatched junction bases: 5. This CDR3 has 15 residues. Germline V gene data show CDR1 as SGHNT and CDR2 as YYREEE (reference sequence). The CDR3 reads CASSGDRGLNSPLHF. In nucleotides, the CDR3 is TGTGCCAGCAGCGGGGACAGGGGATTGAATTCACCCCTCCACTTT.

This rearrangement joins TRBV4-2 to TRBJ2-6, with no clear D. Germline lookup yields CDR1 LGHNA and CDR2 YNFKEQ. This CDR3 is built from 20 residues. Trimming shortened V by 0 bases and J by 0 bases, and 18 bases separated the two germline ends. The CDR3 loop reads CASSQEPAHGRYSGANVLTF. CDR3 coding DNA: TGTGCCAGCAGCCAAGAGCCGGCTCACGGGCGGTACTCTGGGGCCAACGTCCTGACTTTC.

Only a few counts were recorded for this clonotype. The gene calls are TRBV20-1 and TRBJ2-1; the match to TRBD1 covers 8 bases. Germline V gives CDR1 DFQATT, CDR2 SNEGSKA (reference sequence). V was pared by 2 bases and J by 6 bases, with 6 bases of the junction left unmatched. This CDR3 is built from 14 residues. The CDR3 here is CSARRGQVGNEQFF. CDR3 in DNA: TGCAGTGCTAGACGGGGACAGGTGGGCAATGAGCAGTTCTTC.

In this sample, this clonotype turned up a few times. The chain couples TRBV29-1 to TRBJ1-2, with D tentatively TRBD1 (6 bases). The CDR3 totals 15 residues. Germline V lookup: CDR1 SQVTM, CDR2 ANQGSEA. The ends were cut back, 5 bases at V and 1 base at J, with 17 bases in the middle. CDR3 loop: CSVRDPLGGNYGYTF. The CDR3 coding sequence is TGCAGCGTTCGCGACCCGTTAGGGGGTAACTATGGCTACACCTTC.

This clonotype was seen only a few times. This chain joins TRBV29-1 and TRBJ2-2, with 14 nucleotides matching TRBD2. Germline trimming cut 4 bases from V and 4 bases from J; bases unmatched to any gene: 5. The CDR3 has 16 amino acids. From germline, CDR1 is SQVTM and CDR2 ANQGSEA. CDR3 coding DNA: TGCAGCGTTGCCGGGACTAGCGGGAGAGGCACCGGGGAGCTGTTTTTT. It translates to CSVAGTSGRGTGELFF.

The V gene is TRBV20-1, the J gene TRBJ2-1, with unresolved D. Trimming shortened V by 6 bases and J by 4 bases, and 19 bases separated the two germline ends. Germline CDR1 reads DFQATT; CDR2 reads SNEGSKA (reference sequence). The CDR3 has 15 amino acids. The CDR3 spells CSAPAGQYLYNEQFF. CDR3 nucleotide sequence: TGCAGTGCCCCCGCCGGCCAGTATTTATACAATGAGCAGTTCTTC.

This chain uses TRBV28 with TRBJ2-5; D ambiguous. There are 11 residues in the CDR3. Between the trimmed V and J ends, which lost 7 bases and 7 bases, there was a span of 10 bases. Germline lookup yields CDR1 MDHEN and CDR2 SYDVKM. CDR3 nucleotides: TGTGCCAGCAATGATGTTGGGACCCAGTACTTC. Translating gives CASNDVGTQYF.

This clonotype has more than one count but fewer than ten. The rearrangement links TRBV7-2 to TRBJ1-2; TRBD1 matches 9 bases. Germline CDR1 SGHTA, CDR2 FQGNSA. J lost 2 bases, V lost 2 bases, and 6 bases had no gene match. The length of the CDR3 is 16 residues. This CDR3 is CASSLTGTGPNYGYTF. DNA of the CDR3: TGTGCCAGCAGCTTAACAGGGACAGGGCCAAACTATGGCTACACCTTC.

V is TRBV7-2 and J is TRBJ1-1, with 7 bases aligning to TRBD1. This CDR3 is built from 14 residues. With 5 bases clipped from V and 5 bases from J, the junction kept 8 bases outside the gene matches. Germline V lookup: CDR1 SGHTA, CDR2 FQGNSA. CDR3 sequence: CASSLQGSGTEAFF. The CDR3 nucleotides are TGTGCCAGCAGCCTACAGGGGAGTGGTACTGAAGCTTTCTTT.

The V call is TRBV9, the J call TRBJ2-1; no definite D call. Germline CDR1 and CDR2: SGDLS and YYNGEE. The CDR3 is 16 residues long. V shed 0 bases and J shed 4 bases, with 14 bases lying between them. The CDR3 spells CASSVEGSPAYNEQFF. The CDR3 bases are TGTGCCAGCAGCGTAGAGGGTAGCCCAGCATACAATGAGCAGTTCTTC.

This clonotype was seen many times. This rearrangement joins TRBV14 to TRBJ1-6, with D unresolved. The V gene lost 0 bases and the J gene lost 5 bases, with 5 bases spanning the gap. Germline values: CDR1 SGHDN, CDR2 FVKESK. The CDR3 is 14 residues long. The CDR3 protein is CASSQDMDNSPLHF. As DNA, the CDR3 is TGTGCCAGCAGCCAAGACATGGATAATTCACCCCTCCACTTT.

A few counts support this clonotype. CDR3 sequence: CSAYSGRNTGELFF. In nucleotides, the CDR3 is TGCAGTGCCTATAGCGGGAGGAACACCGGGGAGCTGTTTTTT. The gene calls are TRBV20-1 and TRBJ2-2; 9 bases match TRBD2. CDR3 length: 14 residues. J was trimmed by 1 base and V by 6 bases; bases with no gene match: 3. Germline CDR1 DFQATT, CDR2 SNEGSKA (reference sequence).